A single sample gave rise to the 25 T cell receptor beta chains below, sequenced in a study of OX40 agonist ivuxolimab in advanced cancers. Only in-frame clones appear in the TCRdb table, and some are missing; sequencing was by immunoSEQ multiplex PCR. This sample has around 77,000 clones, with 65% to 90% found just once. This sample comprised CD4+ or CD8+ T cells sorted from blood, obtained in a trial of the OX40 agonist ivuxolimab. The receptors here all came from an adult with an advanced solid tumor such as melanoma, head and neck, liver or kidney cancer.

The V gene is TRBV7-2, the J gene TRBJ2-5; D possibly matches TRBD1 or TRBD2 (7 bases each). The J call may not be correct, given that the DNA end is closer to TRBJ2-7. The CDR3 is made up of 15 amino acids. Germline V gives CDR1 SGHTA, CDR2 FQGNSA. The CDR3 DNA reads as TGTGCCAGCAGCTTACAGGGAGGGGGCGTTTACGAGCAGTACTTC. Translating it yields CASSLQGGGVYEQYF.

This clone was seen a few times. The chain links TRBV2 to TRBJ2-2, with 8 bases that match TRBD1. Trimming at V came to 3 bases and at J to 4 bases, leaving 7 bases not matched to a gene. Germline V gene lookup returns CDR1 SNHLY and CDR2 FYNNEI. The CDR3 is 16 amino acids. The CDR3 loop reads CASSDTGGPGTGELFF. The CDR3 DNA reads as TGTGCCAGCAGTGACACAGGGGGGCCGGGCACCGGGGAGCTGTTTTTT.

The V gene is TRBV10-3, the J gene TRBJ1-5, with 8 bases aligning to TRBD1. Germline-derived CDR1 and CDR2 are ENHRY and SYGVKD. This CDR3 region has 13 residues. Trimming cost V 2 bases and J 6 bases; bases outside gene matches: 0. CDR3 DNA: TGTGCCATCAGTGAGGGACAGGGTCAGCCCCAGCATTTT. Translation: CAISEGQGQPQHF.

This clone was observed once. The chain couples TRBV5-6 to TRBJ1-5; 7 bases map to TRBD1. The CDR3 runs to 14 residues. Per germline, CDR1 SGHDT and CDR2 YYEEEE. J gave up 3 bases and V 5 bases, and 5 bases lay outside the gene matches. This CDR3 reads CASSYRGSNQPQHF. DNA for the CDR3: TGTGCCAGCAGTTACAGGGGCTCCAATCAGCCCCAGCATTTT.

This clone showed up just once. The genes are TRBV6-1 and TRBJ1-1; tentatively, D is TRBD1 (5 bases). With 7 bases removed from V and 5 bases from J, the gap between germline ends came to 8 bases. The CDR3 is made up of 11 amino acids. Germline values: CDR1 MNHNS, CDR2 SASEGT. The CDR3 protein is CASIRGTEAFF. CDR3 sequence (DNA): TGTGCCAGCATCCGGGGGACTGAAGCTTTCTTT.

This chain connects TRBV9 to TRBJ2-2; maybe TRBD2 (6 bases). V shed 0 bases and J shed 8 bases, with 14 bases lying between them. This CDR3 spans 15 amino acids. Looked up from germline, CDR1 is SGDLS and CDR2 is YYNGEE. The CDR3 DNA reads TGTGCCAGCAGCGTAGAAGGGACTCGCCGGGGGGAGCTGTTTTTT. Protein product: CASSVEGTRRGELFF.

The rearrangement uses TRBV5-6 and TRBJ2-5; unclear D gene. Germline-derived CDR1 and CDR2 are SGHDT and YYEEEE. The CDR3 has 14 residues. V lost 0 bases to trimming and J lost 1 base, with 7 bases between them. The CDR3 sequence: CASSLVATQETQYF. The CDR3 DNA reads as TGTGCCAGCAGCTTGGTAGCTACCCAAGAGACCCAGTACTTC.

CDR3 loop: CASSPHGDEQYF. The CDR3 nucleotides are TGTGCCAGCAGCCCCCACGGGGACGAGCAGTACTTC. The chain carries TRBV7-9 and TRBJ2-7, with a tentative D call TRBD2 (5 bases). The CDR3 length is 12 residues. Germline assignment: CDR1 SEHNR and CDR2 FQNEAQ (reference sequence). Trimming left V 5 bases short and J 5 bases short, with 10 bases between.

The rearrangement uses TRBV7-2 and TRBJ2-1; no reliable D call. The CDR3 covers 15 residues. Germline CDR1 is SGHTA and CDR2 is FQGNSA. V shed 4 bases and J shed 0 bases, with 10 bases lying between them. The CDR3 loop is CASSSQTFSYNEQFF. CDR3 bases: TGTGCCAGCAGCTCACAGACTTTCTCCTACAATGAGCAGTTCTTC. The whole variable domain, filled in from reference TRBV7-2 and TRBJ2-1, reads GAGVSQSPSNKVTEKGKDVELRCDPISGHTALYWYRQSLGQGLEFLIYFQGNSAPDKSGLPSDRFSAERTGGSVSTLTIQRTQQEDSAVYLCASSSQTFSYNEQFFGPGTRLTVL.

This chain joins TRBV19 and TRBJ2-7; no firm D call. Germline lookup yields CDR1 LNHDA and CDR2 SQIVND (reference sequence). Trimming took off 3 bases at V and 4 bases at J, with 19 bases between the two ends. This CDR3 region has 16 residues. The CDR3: CASSIDTGHAGYEQYF. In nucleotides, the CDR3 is TGTGCCAGTAGTATCGACACCGGGCACGCCGGGTACGAGCAGTACTTC.

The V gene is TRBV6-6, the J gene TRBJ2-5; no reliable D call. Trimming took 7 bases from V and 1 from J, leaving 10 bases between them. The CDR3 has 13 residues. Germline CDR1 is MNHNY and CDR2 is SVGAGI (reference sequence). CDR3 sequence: CASTPPVQETQYF. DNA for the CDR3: TGTGCCAGCACCCCGCCAGTCCAAGAGACCCAGTACTTC.

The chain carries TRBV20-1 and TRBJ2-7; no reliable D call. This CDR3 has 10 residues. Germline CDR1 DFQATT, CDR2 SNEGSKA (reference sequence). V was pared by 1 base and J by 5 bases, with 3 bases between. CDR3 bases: TGCAGTGCTAGAGGCGACGAGCAGTACTTC. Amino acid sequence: CSARGDEQYF.

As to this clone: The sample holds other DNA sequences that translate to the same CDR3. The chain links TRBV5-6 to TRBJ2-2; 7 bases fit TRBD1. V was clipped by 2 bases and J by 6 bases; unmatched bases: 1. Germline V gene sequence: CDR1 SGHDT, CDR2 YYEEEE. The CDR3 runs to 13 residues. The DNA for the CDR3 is TGTGCCAGCAGCTTACAGGGGCCCGGGGAGCTGTTTTTT. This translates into CASSLQGPGELFF.

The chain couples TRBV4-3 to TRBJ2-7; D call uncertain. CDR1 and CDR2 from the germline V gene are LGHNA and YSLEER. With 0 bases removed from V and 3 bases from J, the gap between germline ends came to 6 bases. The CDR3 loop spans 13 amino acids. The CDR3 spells CASSQDVGYEQYF. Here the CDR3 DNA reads TGCGCCAGCAGCCAAGATGTAGGCTACGAGCAGTACTTC.

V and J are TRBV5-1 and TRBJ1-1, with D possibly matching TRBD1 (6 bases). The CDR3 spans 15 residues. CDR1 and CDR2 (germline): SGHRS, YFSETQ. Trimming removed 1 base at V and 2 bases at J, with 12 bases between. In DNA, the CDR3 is TGCGCCAGCAGCTTGCTCCCGGGGACAAACACTGAAGCTTTCTTT. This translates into CASSLLPGTNTEAFF.

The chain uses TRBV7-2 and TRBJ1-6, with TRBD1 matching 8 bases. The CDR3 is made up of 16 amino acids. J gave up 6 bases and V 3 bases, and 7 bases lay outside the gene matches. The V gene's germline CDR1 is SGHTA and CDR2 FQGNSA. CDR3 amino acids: CASSFAGQGANSPLHF. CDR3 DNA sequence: TGTGCCAGCAGCTTCGCCGGACAGGGAGCTAATTCACCCCTCCACTTT.

The CDR3 region has the DNA TGCAGCGTTGGAGAGACAGGGGACTATGGCTACACCTTC. It specifies CSVGETGDYGYTF. The chain uses TRBV29-1 and TRBJ1-2; 8 positions agree with TRBD1. Trimming at V came to 4 bases and at J to 3 bases, leaving 4 bases not matched to a gene. The germline V gene has CDR1 SQVTM and CDR2 ANQGSEA. This CDR3 spans 13 amino acids.

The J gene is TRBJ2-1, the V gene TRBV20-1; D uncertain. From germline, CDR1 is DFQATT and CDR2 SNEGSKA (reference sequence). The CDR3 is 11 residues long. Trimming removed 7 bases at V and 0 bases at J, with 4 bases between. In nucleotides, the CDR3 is TGCAGTGGAGGCTCCTACAATGAGCAGTTCTTC. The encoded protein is CSGGSYNEQFF.

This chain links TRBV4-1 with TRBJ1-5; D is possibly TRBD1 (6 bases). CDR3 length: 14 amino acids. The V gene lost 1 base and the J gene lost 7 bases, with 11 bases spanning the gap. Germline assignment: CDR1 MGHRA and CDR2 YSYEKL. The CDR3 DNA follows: TGCGCCAGCAGCCAAGTTGGGGGCGGCCAGCCCCAGCATTTT. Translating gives CASSQVGGGQPQHF.

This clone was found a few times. This chain's CDR3 is CASSPSPNTEAFF. DNA for the CDR3: TGTGCCAGCAGCCCAAGCCCTAACACTGAAGCTTTCTTT. The V call is TRBV9, the J call TRBJ1-1; no definite D call. This CDR3 is built from 13 residues. Germline V CDR1 and CDR2: SGDLS, YYNGEE. V was pared by 4 bases and J by 2 bases, with 9 bases between.

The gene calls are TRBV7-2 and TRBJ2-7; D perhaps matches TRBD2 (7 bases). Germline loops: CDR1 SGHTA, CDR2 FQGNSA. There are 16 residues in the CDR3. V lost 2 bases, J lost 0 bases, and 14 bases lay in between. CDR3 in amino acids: CASSLSAGASSYEQYF. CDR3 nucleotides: TGTGCCAGCAGCTTAAGTGCGGGGGCCAGCTCCTACGAGCAGTACTTC.

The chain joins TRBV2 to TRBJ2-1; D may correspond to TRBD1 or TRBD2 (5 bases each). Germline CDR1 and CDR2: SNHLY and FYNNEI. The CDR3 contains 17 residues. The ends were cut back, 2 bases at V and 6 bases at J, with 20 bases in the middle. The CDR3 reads CASSETHGAGVFNEQFF. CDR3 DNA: TGTGCCAGCAGTGAAACCCACGGGGCGGGCGTCTTCAATGAGCAGTTCTTC. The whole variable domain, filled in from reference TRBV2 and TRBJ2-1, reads EPEVTQTPSHQVTQMGQEVILRCVPISNHLYFYWYRQILGQKVEFLVSFYNNEISEKSEIFDDQFSVERPDGSNFTLKIRSTKLEDSAMYFCASSETHGAGVFNEQFFGPGTRLTVL.

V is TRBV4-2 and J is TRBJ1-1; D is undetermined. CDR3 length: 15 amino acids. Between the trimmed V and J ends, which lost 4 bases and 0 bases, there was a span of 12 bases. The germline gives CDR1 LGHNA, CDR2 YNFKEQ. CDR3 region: CASSPPEKMNTEAFF. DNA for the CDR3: TGTGCCAGCAGCCCGCCTGAGAAAATGAACACTGAAGCTTTCTTT.

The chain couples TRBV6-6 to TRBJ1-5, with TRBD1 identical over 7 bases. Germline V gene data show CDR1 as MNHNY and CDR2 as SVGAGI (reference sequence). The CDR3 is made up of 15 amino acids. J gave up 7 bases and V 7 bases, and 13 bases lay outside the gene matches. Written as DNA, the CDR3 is TGTGCCAGCAAGATCGACAGGGCTCGTGGGCAGCCCCAGCATTTT. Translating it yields CASKIDRARGQPQHF.

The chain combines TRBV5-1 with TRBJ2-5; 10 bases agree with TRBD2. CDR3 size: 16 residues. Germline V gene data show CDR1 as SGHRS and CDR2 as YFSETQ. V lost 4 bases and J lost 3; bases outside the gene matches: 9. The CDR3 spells CASSATSGAGKETQYF. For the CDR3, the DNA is TGCGCCAGCAGCGCCACTAGCGGGGCGGGTAAAGAGACCCAGTACTTC.